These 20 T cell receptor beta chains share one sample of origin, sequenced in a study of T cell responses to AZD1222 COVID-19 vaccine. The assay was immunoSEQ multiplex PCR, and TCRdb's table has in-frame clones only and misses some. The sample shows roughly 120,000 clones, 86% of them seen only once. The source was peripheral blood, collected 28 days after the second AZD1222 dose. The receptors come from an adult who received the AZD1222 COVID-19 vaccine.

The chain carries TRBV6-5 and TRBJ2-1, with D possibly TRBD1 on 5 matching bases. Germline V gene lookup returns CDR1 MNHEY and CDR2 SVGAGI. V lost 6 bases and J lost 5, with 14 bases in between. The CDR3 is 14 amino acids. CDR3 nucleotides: TGTGCCAGCAGCCCCGACGGACAACACAATGAGCAGTTCTTC. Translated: CASSPDGQHNEQFF.

CDR3 loop: CASSLAGPGSNQPQHF. CDR3 bases: TGTGCCAGCAGCTTAGCCGGTCCCGGGAGCAATCAGCCCCAGCATTTT. The gene calls are TRBV7-8 and TRBJ1-5; D is ambiguous. The CDR3 is 16 residues long. Germline CDR1 reads SGHVS; CDR2 reads FQNEAQ. V dropped 0 bases and J dropped 1 base, with 10 bases sitting between them.

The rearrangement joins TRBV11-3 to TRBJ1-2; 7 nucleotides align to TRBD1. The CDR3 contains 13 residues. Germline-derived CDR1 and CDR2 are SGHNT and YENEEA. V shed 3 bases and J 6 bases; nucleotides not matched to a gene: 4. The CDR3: CASSFGQGDGYTF. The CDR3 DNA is TGTGCCAGCAGCTTCGGGCAGGGGGATGGCTACACCTTC.

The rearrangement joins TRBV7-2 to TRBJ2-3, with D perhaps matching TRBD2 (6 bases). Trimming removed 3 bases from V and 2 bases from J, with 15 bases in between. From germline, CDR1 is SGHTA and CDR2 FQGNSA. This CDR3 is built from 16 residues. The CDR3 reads CASSFSTGGNTDTQYF. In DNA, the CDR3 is TGTGCCAGCAGCTTCTCCACCGGGGGAAACACAGATACGCAGTATTTT.

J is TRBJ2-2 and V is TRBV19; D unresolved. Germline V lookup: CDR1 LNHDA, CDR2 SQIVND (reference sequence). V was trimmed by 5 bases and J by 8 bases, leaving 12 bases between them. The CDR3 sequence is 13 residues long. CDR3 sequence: CASSATWTGELFF. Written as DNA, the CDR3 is TGTGCCAGTAGTGCAACTTGGACGGGGGAGCTGTTTTTT.

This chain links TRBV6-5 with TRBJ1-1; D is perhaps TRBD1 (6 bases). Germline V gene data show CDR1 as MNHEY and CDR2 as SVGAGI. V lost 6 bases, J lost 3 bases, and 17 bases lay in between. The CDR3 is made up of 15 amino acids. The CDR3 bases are TGTGCCAGCAGCCCAGGGCAGGGGCGGGACACTGAAGCTTTCTTT. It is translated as CASSPGQGRDTEAFF.

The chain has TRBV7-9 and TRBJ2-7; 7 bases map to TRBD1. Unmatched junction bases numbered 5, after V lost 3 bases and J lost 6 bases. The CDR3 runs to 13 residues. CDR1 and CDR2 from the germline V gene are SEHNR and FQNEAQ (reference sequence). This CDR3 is CASSFTGTAEQYF. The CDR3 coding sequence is TGTGCCAGCAGCTTTACCGGGACAGCCGAGCAGTACTTC.

The CDR3 bases are TGTGCCAGCTCACCACCGTCGGGCGGTGGGCTCCGAGCTAACTATGGCTACACCTTC. Residues: CASSPPSGGGLRANYGYTF. This chain joins TRBV18 and TRBJ1-2; no firm D call. The CDR3 contains 19 residues. The V end lost 0 bases, the J end lost 0 bases, and 20 bases lay between the germline ends. Germline V gene sequence: CDR1 KGHSH, CDR2 LQKENI.

The CDR3 loop reads CASSMRVNQPQHF. The DNA of the CDR3 is TGTGCCAGTAGTATGAGGGTGAATCAGCCCCAGCATTTT. The gene calls are TRBV19 and TRBJ1-5; no clear D gene. Trimming removed 3 bases from V and 4 bases from J, with 7 bases in between. This CDR3 spans 13 amino acids. Germline lookup yields CDR1 LNHDA and CDR2 SQIVND (reference sequence). The whole variable domain, remainder taken from reference TRBV19 and TRBJ1-5, is DGGITQSPKYLFRKEGQNVTLSCEQNLNHDAMYWYRQDPGQGLRLIYYSQIVNDFQKGDIAEGYSVSREKKESFPLTVTSAQKNPTAFYLCASSMRVNQPQHFGDGTRLSIL.

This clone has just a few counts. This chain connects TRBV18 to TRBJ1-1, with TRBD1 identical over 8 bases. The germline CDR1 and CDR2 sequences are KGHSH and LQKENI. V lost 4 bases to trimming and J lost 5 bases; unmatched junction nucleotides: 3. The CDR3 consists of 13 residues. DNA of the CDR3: TGTGCCAGCTCACAGACAGGGGATACTGAAGCTTTCTTT. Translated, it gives CASSQTGDTEAFF.

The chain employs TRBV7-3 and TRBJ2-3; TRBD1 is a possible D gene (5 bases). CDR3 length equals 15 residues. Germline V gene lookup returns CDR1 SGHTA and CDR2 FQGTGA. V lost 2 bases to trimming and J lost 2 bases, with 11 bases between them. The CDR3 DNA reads TGTGCCAGCAGCTTAGACAGCTCTCACACAGATACGCAGTATTTT. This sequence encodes CASSLDSSHTDTQYF. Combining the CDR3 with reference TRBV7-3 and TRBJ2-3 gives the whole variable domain GAGVSQTPSNKVTEKGKYVELRCDPISGHTALYWYRQSLGQGPEFLIYFQGTGAADDSGLPNDRFFAVRPEGSVSTLKIQRTERGDSAVYLCASSLDSSHTDTQYFGPGTRLTVL.

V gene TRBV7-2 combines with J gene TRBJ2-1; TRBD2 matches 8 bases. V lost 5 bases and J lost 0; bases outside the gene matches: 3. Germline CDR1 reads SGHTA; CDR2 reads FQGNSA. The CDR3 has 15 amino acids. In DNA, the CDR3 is TGTGCCAGCAGCGTTACTAGCGGCTCCTACAATGAGCAGTTCTTC. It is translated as CASSVTSGSYNEQFF.

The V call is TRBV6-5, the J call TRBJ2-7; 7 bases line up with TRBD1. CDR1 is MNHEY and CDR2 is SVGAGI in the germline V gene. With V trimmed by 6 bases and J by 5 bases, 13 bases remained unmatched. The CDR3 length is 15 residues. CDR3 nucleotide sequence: TGTGCCAGCAGGTACGGACAGGAGCTTAACCACGAGCAGTACTTC. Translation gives CASRYGQELNHEQYF.

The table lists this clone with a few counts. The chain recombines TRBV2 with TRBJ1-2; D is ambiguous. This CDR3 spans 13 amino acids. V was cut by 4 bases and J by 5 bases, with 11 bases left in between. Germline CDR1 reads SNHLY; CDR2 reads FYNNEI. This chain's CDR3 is CASSVGVEYGYTF. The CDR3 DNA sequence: TGTGCCAGCAGTGTTGGGGTGGAATATGGCTACACCTTC. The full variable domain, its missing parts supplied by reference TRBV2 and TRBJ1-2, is EPEVTQTPSHQVTQMGQEVILRCVPISNHLYFYWYRQILGQKVEFLVSFYNNEISEKSEIFDDQFSVERPDGSNFTLKIRSTKLEDSAMYFCASSVGVEYGYTFGSGTRLTVV.

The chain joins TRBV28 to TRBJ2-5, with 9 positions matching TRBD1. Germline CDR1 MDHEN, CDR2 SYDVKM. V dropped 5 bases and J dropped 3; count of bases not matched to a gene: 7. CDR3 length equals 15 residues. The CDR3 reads CASSDTGTGKETQYF. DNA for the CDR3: TGTGCCAGCAGTGATACCGGGACAGGGAAAGAGACCCAGTACTTC.

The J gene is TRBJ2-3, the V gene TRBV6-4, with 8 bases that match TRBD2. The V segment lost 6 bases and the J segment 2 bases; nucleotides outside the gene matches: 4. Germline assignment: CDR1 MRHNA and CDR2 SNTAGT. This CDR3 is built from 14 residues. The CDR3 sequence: CASSDSGDTDTQYF. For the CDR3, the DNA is TGTGCCAGCAGCGATAGCGGGGACACAGATACGCAGTATTTT.

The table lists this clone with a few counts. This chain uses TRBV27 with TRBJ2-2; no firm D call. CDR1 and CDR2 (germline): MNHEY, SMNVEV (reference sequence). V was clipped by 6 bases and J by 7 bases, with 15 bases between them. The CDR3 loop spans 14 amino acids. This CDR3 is CASSLIRTDGELFF. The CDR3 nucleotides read TGTGCCAGCAGCCTAATTCGGACGGACGGGGAGCTGTTTTTT.

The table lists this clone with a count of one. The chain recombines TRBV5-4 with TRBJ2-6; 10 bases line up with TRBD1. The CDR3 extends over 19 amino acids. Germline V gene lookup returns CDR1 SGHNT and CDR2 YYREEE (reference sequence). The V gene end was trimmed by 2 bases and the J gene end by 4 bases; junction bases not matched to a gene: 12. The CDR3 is CASSFRDRGWVGGANVLTF. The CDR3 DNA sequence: TGTGCCAGCAGCTTCCGGGACAGGGGATGGGTAGGCGGGGCCAACGTCCTGACTTTC.

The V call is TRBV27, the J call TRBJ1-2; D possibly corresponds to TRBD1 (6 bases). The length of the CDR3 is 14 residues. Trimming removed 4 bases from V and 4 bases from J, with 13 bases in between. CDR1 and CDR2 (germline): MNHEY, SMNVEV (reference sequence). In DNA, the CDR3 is TGTGCCAGCAGTTCCCCTGGACAGATCTATGGCTACACCTTC. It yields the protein CASSSPGQIYGYTF.

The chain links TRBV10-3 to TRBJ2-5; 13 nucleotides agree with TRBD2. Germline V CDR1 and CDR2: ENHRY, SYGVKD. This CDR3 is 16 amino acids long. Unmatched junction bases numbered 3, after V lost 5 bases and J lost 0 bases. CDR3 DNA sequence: TGTGCCATCAGTAGGACTAGCGGGAGCTACCAAGAGACCCAGTACTTC. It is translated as CAISRTSGSYQETQYF.